The 24 T cell receptor beta chains listed next were all sequenced from one sample in a study of blood T cell repertoires in COVID-19. Assay: immunoSEQ multiplex PCR; the TCRdb copy retains only in-frame clones and omits some. The data hold 150,000 to 200,000 clones, with 85% observed a single time. The specimen was peripheral blood. The receptor set was obtained from a human donor with acute or convalescent COVID-19. The donor label of this sample is uncertain.

The chain employs TRBV5-6 and TRBJ1-3; tentative D call: TRBD1 (6 bases). This CDR3 is 17 amino acids long. The germline V gene has CDR1 SGHDT and CDR2 YYEEEE. V was trimmed by 1 base and J by 1 base, leaving 15 bases between them. Written as DNA, the CDR3 is TGTGCCAGCAGCTTGAGTGCGGGGGGCAGGTCTGGAAACACCATATATTTT. It is translated as CASSLSAGGRSGNTIYF.

This clone has more than one count but fewer than ten. At the DNA level, this CDR3 is encoded by other sequences in the same sample as well. This chain links TRBV29-1 with TRBJ1-2, with no clear D. This CDR3 has 13 amino acids. Germline values: CDR1 SQVTM, CDR2 ANQGSEA. Trimming left V 0 bases short and J 2 bases short, with 7 bases between. CDR3 sequence (DNA): TGCAGCGTTGAAGATCGAGGGAACTATGGCTACACCTTC. Protein sequence: CSVEDRGNYGYTF.

The chain employs TRBV5-1 and TRBJ1-2; TRBD1 agrees at 7 bases. Germline V CDR1 and CDR2: SGHRS, YFSETQ. The V gene end was trimmed by 4 bases and the J gene end by 6 bases; junction bases not matched to a gene: 18. The CDR3 loop spans 17 amino acids. This CDR3 reads CASSLQAGTAAADGYTF. The DNA for the CDR3 is TGCGCCAGCAGCCTCCAGGCCGGGACAGCAGCAGCTGATGGCTACACCTTC.

The V call is TRBV7-8, the J call TRBJ1-1, with TRBD1 matching 7 bases. Germline lookup yields CDR1 SGHVS and CDR2 FQNEAQ. The CDR3 spans 14 residues. V trimming: 6 bases; J trimming: 1 base; junction bases outside the gene matches: 5. CDR3 region: CASSRAGGNTEAFF. CDR3 bases: TGTGCCAGCAGTCGGGCAGGGGGGAACACTGAAGCTTTCTTT.

This clone was counted only a few times. This chain connects TRBV2 to TRBJ2-6, with a possible D match to TRBD1 (6 bases). This CDR3 is 14 amino acids long. Trimming removed 8 bases at V and 4 bases at J, with 12 bases between. Germline values: CDR1 SNHLY, CDR2 FYNNEI. The CDR3 is CASANRVGANVLTF. The CDR3 region has the DNA TGTGCCAGCGCGAACAGGGTCGGGGCCAACGTCCTGACTTTC.

The CDR3 here is CASSLTSGGLSGELFF. The CDR3 region has the DNA TGTGCCAGCAGCTTAACCTCAGGGGGCTTGTCCGGGGAGCTGTTTTTT. The chain combines TRBV5-6 with TRBJ2-2; 8 bases map to TRBD1. The CDR3 loop spans 16 amino acids. The V and J ends lost 2 bases and 6 bases, in that order; junction bases with no gene match: 9. CDR1 is SGHDT and CDR2 is YYEEEE in the germline V gene.

The chain is built from TRBV19 and TRBJ1-3; D is unresolved. Between the trimmed V and J ends, which lost 8 bases and 0 bases, there was a span of 11 bases. This CDR3 is 14 amino acids long. CDR1 is LNHDA and CDR2 is SQIVND in the germline V gene (reference sequence). CDR3 protein: CASYEETSGNTIYF. The CDR3 DNA is TGTGCCAGTTACGAGGAGACCTCTGGAAACACCATATATTTT.

This chain's CDR3 is CASRLRWGREQYF. Here the CDR3 DNA reads TGTGCCAGCAGACTCAGGTGGGGGAGGGAGCAGTACTTC. The chain is built from TRBV2 and TRBJ2-7, with a possible D match to TRBD2 (6 bases). From germline, CDR1 is SNHLY and CDR2 FYNNEI. The ends were cut back, 6 bases at V and 7 bases at J, with 16 bases in the middle. The CDR3 runs to 13 residues.

The chain employs TRBV10-3 and TRBJ1-6; 10 bases map to TRBD1. Trimming removed 3 bases from V and 8 bases from J; junction bases left unmatched: 4. CDR1 is ENHRY, CDR2 SYGVKD, per germline. The CDR3 is 15 amino acids. CDR3 sequence reads: CAISEDRGLYSPLHF. Written as DNA, the CDR3 is TGTGCCATCAGTGAAGACAGGGGGCTATATTCACCCCTCCACTTT.

In its sample, this clone was seen once. The chain joins TRBV18 to TRBJ1-5; TRBD1 might be the D (6 bases). This CDR3 spans 17 amino acids. Germline V gene sequence: CDR1 KGHSH, CDR2 LQKENI. V was shortened by 3 bases and J by 2 bases, with 17 bases between the two germline ends. CDR3 region: CASSPTGPRSGNQPQHF. CDR3 sequence (DNA): TGTGCCAGCTCACCCACAGGGCCCCGGAGTGGCAATCAGCCCCAGCATTTT.

The rearrangement links TRBV12-3 or TRBV12-4 to TRBJ1-1; D call uncertain. CDR3 size: 13 residues. Trimming took off 5 bases at V and 0 bases at J, with 7 bases between the two ends. The CDR3 bases are TGTGCCAGCAGTACCCAGATGAACACTGAAGCTTTCTTT. This codes for CASSTQMNTEAFF.

The V gene is TRBV24-1, the J gene TRBJ1-2, with TRBD1 as a possible D gene (6 bases). The CDR3 has 12 amino acids. The V gene lost 4 bases and the J gene lost 8 bases, with 10 bases spanning the gap. Germline CDR1 is KGHDR and CDR2 is SFDVKD. For the CDR3, the DNA is TGTGCCACCAGTGACAGGGGTTACGGCTACACCTTC. Residues: CATSDRGYGYTF.

V and J are TRBV18 and TRBJ1-1; 7 bases agree with TRBD1. Unmatched junction bases numbered 10, after V lost 6 bases and J lost 0 bases. CDR1 is KGHSH and CDR2 is LQKENI in the germline V gene. This CDR3 has 16 amino acids. CDR3 sequence reads: CASSRDEGALNTEAFF. For the CDR3, the DNA is TGTGCCAGCTCTCGAGACGAGGGGGCCCTGAACACTGAAGCTTTCTTT. Filled out from reference TRBV18 and TRBJ1-1, the complete variable domain reads NAGVMQNPRHLVRRRGQEARLRCSPMKGHSHVYWYRQLPEEGLKFMVYLQKENIIDESGMPKERFSAEFPKEGPSILRIQQVVRGDSAAYFCASSRDEGALNTEAFFGQGTRLTVV.

This chain connects TRBV4-1 to TRBJ2-1; TRBD2 matches at 7 bases. The germline V gene encodes CDR1 MGHRA and CDR2 YSYEKL. After removal of 1 base from V and 8 bases from J, the junction contained 8 bases not matched to a gene. The CDR3 spans 15 residues. DNA for the CDR3: TGCGCCAGCAGCCAAGCGGCGCGGGGGTGGGATGAGCAGTTCTTC. This encodes CASSQAARGWDEQFF.

The chain carries TRBV18 and TRBJ1-3; D is ambiguous. Trimming took 5 bases from V and 0 from J, leaving 14 bases between them. Germline loops: CDR1 KGHSH, CDR2 LQKENI. The CDR3 length is 16 residues. CDR3 sequence (DNA): TGTGCCAGCTCAAGTAGAGATAGCGGCTCTGGAAACACCATATATTTT. Translated, it gives CASSSRDSGSGNTIYF. Full variable domain (rest looked up from reference TRBV18 and TRBJ1-3): NAGVMQNPRHLVRRRGQEARLRCSPMKGHSHVYWYRQLPEEGLKFMVYLQKENIIDESGMPKERFSAEFPKEGPSILRIQQVVRGDSAAYFCASSSRDSGSGNTIYFGEGSWLTVV.

J is TRBJ2-7 and V is TRBV28, with D perhaps matching TRBD2 (5 bases). CDR1 MDHEN and CDR2 SYDVKM come from the germline V gene. The CDR3 sequence is 12 residues long. V lost 7 bases to trimming and J lost 4 bases, with 11 bases between them. CDR3 nucleotide sequence: TGTGCCAGCACCAAAACGGGGTACGAGCAGTACTTC. Translation gives CASTKTGYEQYF.

This chain links TRBV6-1 with TRBJ1-3; D not resolved. The CDR3 has 11 residues. V lost 3 bases and J lost 7, with 4 bases in between. Germline V gene data show CDR1 as MNHNS and CDR2 as SASEGT. The CDR3 sequence: CASSDPNTIYF. The CDR3 bases are TGTGCCAGCAGTGACCCTAACACCATATATTTT.

The chain couples TRBV30 to TRBJ1-4; D gene ambiguous. The germline V gene encodes CDR1 GTSNPN and CDR2 SVGIG (reference sequence). The CDR3 length is 12 residues. V was cut by 2 bases and J by 7 bases, with 8 bases left in between. The CDR3 loop is CAWSLEGEKLFF. The CDR3, as DNA: TGTGCCTGGAGTCTTGAGGGTGAAAAACTGTTTTTT.

There are many counts of this clone. CDR3 nucleotide sequence: TGCAGCGTTGAGGGACTAGCGACCAATGAGCAGTTCTTC. Translated, it gives CSVEGLATNEQFF. The genes are TRBV29-1 and TRBJ2-1; 10 bases fit TRBD2. The J segment lost 6 bases and the V segment lost 3 bases, leaving 2 bases of the junction unmatched. The CDR3 covers 13 residues. Per germline, CDR1 SQVTM and CDR2 ANQGSEA.

This chain uses TRBV28 with TRBJ2-1; a weak D match, TRBD1 (6 bases). The CDR3 sequence is 14 residues long. Germline V lookup: CDR1 MDHEN, CDR2 SYDVKM. The CDR3 sequence is CGVIGTLSDYEQFF. The CDR3 DNA sequence: TGTGGAGTAATCGGGACATTAAGCGACTATGAGCAGTTCTTC.

V is TRBV4-1 and J is TRBJ2-1; 7 nucleotides align to TRBD1. Trimming took 0 bases from V and 1 from J; bases not matched to a gene: 6. This CDR3 has 17 residues. Germline-derived CDR1 and CDR2 are MGHRA and YSYEKL. CDR3 residues: CASSQDRDRVSYNEQFF. CDR3 in DNA: TGCGCCAGCAGCCAAGATAGAGACAGGGTTTCCTACAATGAGCAGTTCTTC.

The chain combines TRBV27 with TRBJ2-7; tentative D call: TRBD2 (6 bases). This CDR3 is built from 14 residues. Per germline, CDR1 MNHEY and CDR2 SMNVEV (reference sequence). V was pared by 7 bases and J by 3 bases, with 16 bases between. CDR3 in DNA: TGTGCCAGCACATACATGATGGGGGGCTACGAGCAGTACTTC. Its translation is CASTYMMGGYEQYF.

V and J are TRBV19 and TRBJ1-5, with 7 nucleotides matching TRBD1. V shed 3 bases and J 6 bases; nucleotides not matched to a gene: 8. Germline V gene data show CDR1 as LNHDA and CDR2 as SQIVND (reference sequence). The CDR3 extends over 15 amino acids. The CDR3 loop reads CASSIRQGQGQPQHF. For the CDR3, the DNA is TGTGCCAGTAGTATCCGACAGGGCCAGGGTCAGCCCCAGCATTTT.

V gene TRBV18 combines with J gene TRBJ1-2, with 9 bases fitting TRBD1. CDR1 is KGHSH, CDR2 LQKENI, per germline. The CDR3 contains 15 residues. Losses at the gene ends were 4 bases for V and 5 bases for J; bases not matched to a gene: 8. The CDR3 sequence is CASSQDSGQGYGYTF. In DNA, the CDR3 is TGTGCCAGCTCACAGGACTCGGGACAGGGATATGGCTACACCTTC.